A selection of T cell receptor beta chains follows, all from one sample in a study of PD-1 blockade in classical Hodgkin lymphoma. Measured with immunoSEQ multiplex PCR; TCRdb has only the in-frame clones, and not every one. Of tens of thousands of clones in the sample, roughly 92% were seen once. Specimen: peripheral blood mononuclear cells (PBMCs), collected before the fourth cycle of nivolumab. These receptors were collected from a human donor with classical Hodgkin lymphoma. Both conserved end residues are part of each CDR3. D genes are given only for firm matches. A row's size may be missing; if present it is once, few, many or a size class.

TRBJ2-4 | NA | TRBV11-2 | NA | TGTGCCAGCAGCGTGGAGGGGGTAGCCAAAAACATTCAGTACTTC | CASSVEGVAKNIQYF
TRBJ2-7 | NA | TRBV5-1 | TRBD1 | TGCGCCAGCAGAACTCTGACAGGGTTAAAAAACGAGCAGTACTTC | CASRTLTGLKNEQYF
TRBJ2-2 | NA | TRBV7-8 | NA | TGTGCCAGCAGCTACGTCCACGGGTCGAACACCGGGGAGCTGTTTTTT | CASSYVHGSNTGELFF
TRBJ2-1 | NA | TRBV30 | NA | TGTGCCTGGAGATACCAGGGGCTTATCTACAATGAGCAGTTCTTC | CAWRYQGLIYNEQFF
TRBJ1-6 | NA | TRBV6-5 | TRBD1 | TGTGCCAGCAGGACGGGACAGGGGTTAGTTTCACCCCTCCACTTT | CASRTGQGLVSPLHF
TRBJ1-2 | NA | TRBV27 | TRBD1 | TGTGCCAGCAGTTTCTCCCCCAGGGGGCGAGGCTACACCTTC | CASSFSPRGRGYTF
TRBJ2-7 | NA | TRBV6-5 | NA | TGTGCCAGCAGTTATTACGGACAAAGGGAGCAGTACTTC | CASSYYGQREQYF
TRBJ2-5 | NA | TRBV6-6 | NA | TGTGCCAGCAAGGCGGGGTCCCAAGAGACCCAGTACTTC | CASKAGSQETQYF
TRBJ2-7 | NA | TRBV7-2 | TRBD2 | TGTGCCAGCAGCTTAGAGTTTTGGGGGGGTGGCTCCTACGAGCAGTACTTC | CASSLEFWGGGSYEQYF
TRBJ2-1 | NA | TRBV5-6 | NA | TGTGCCAGCAGCTCAACTCTAGCGAACTTCTCCTACAATGAGCAGTTCTTC | CASSSTLANFSYNEQFF
TRBJ2-5 | NA | TRBV2 | TRBD1 | TGTGCCAGCAACTACAGCCCCACTGGGACAGCAAGCACTCAGCAAGAGACCCAGTACTTC | CASNYSPTGTASTQQETQYF
TRBJ1-2 | NA | TRBV30 | NA | TGTGCCTGGAGTGTTATAGGGAGCGGCTATGGCTACACCTTC | CAWSVIGSGYGYTF
TRBJ2-2 | NA | TRBV6-5 | TRBD1 | TGTGCCAGCAGTTTCAACAACAGGGGGCGGGGCGGGGAGCTGTTTTTT | CASSFNNRGRGGELFF
TRBJ2-2 | NA | TRBV14 | TRBD2 | TGTGCCAGCAGCCAGAGAATTACTAGCGGGACTTTCACCGGGGAGCTGTTTTTT | CASSQRITSGTFTGELFF
TRBJ1-2 | NA | TRBV4-1 | TRBD1 | TGCGCCAGCAGCCAAGGCCGAAGACAGGGGGACTATGGCTACACCTTC | CASSQGRRQGDYGYTF
TRBJ2-4 | NA | TRBV2 | TRBD1 | TGTGCCAGCACGGACAGGACTCCCACAAACATTCAGTACTTC | CASTDRTPTNIQYF
TRBJ2-7 | NA | TRBV19 | NA | TGTGCCAGTAGTACAGGACAGCTCCACTCCTACGAGCAGTACTTC | CASSTGQLHSYEQYF
TRBJ1-2 | NA | TRBV6-1 | NA | TGTGCCATCCCGGGGGCGGTCTATGGCTACACCTTC | CAIPGAVYGYTF
TRBJ2-1 | NA | TRBV11-3 | NA | TGTGCCAGCAGCCCCTTTGGGGGGTCTGCCTACAATGAGCAGTTCTTC | CASSPFGGSAYNEQFF
TRBJ1-1 | once | TRBV5-6 | TRBD1 | TGTGCCAGCAGCGGACTAACAGGGGGCGTTCTTGAAGCTTTCTTT | CASSGLTGGVLEAFF
TRBJ2-5 | NA | TRBV29-1 | NA | TGCAGCGCCCAGGGGGGGCGGACGTACCAAGAGACCCAGTACTTC | CSAQGGRTYQETQYF